This TCR beta chain was documented in a study of identical twins. This clonotype has a count of ten or more. The CDR3 covers 10 residues. V was clipped by 3 bases and J by 7 bases, with 6 bases between them. The germline V gene has CDR1 DFQATT and CDR2 SNEGSKA (reference sequence). MiXCR, run by TCRdb on the 5' RACE reads, gives a single entry per CDR3 protein. Here the sample spans roughly 1.6 million distinct CDR3 sequences, about 30% being singletons. This chain uses TRBV20-1 with TRBJ2-5; D ambiguous. The material sequenced was cord blood. The sequence was collected from a newborn girl in good health. CDR3 coding DNA: TGCAGTGCTAGTTTCGGGACCCAGTACTTC. This gives the protein CSASFGTQYF.